This T cell receptor (beta chain) emerged from a study of molecular identifiers for immune sequencing clone quantification. The V end lost 7 bases, the J end lost 1 base, and 21 bases lay between the germline ends. Germline loops: CDR1 MNHEY, CDR2 SVGAGI. The CDR3 contains 17 residues. TCRdb reprocessed the PCR reads with MiXCR, giving one entry per CDR3 protein. The table records around 40,000 distinct CDR3 sequences, roughly a fifth of them present only once. Ten or more counts support this clonotype. Material: naive CD8+ T cells from blood, with Jurkat cell RNA spiked in. The subset is: FACS-sorted CD8+CD4-CCR7+CD45RA+ naive T cells. The TCR comes from a human donor in good health. Some libraries in this study had Jurkat cell RNA spiked in. The chain carries TRBV6-5 and TRBJ2-3, with D possibly being TRBD1 or TRBD2 (5 bases each). The CDR3 loop is CASKPTPGWGRTDTQYF. The CDR3 DNA reads TGTGCCAGCAAACCAACTCCGGGGTGGGGACGCACAGATACGCAGTATTTT.